One sample yielded the 19 T cell receptor beta chains listed below, sequenced in a study of blood T cell repertoires in COVID-19. The assay was immunoSEQ multiplex PCR, and TCRdb's table has in-frame clones only and misses some. The table has over 150,000 clones, under 85% seen once. Sequenced sample: peripheral blood. The receptor set was obtained from a man between 65 and 85 years old with acute or convalescent COVID-19.

V usage is TRBV28 and J usage is TRBJ2-3, with TRBD2 identical over 14 bases. Germline loops: CDR1 MDHEN, CDR2 SYDVKM. This CDR3 spans 16 amino acids. Losses at the gene ends were 4 bases for V and 6 bases for J; bases not matched to a gene: 6. The CDR3 loop is CASSSGLAGVLDTQYF. In DNA, the CDR3 is TGTGCCAGCAGTTCGGGACTAGCGGGAGTTCTGGATACGCAGTATTTT.

This clone was counted only a few times. The chain joins TRBV5-1 to TRBJ2-1, with TRBD2 identical over 10 bases. This CDR3 is built from 15 residues. Germline CDR1 is SGHRS and CDR2 is YFSETQ. J was trimmed by 4 bases and V by 4 bases; bases with no gene match: 5. This CDR3 reads CASSARLAGYNEQFF. As DNA, the CDR3 is TGCGCCAGCAGCGCCCGACTAGCGGGTTACAATGAGCAGTTCTTC.

The chain joins TRBV7-3 to TRBJ2-3; a weak D match, TRBD2 (5 bases). There are 14 residues in the CDR3. CDR1 and CDR2 from the germline V gene are SGHTA and FQGTGA. V gave up 1 base and J gave up 3 bases, with 8 bases separating them. In DNA form, the CDR3 reads TGTGCCAGCAGCTTAAACGGACTTACAGATACGCAGTATTTT. It translates to CASSLNGLTDTQYF.

The V and J genes are TRBV7-2 and TRBJ1-5; tentative D call: TRBD1 (5 bases). Trimming shortened V by 1 base and J by 2 bases, and 12 bases separated the two germline ends. The CDR3 totals 16 residues. The V gene's germline CDR1 is SGHTA and CDR2 FQGNSA. Here the CDR3 reads CASSLGGSVGNQPQHF. The CDR3 DNA sequence: TGTGCCAGCAGCTTAGGGGGCTCTGTGGGCAATCAGCCCCAGCATTTT.

The chain combines TRBV11-2 with TRBJ2-2, with 8 nucleotides matching TRBD1. The V gene end was trimmed by 5 bases and the J gene end by 5 bases; junction bases not matched to a gene: 10. The CDR3 is 16 amino acids. The germline V gene encodes CDR1 SGHAT and CDR2 FQNNGV. The CDR3 DNA is TGTGCCAGCAGCCAAAAGGACAGGGTGAGGACCGGGGAGCTGTTTTTT. Its protein product is CASSQKDRVRTGELFF. Full variable domain (missing parts from reference TRBV11-2 and TRBJ2-2): EAGVAQSPRYKIIEKRQSVAFWCNPISGHATLYWYQQILGQGPKLLIQFQNNGVVDDSQLPKDRFSAERLKGVDSTLKIQPAKLEDSAVYLCASSQKDRVRTGELFFGEGSRLTVL.

The chain carries TRBV10-2 and TRBJ2-3; TRBD2 matches at 8 bases. Germline CDR1 is WSHSY and CDR2 is SAAADI. The CDR3 has 18 residues. V lost 4 bases to trimming and J lost 0 bases; unmatched junction nucleotides: 12. DNA of the CDR3: TGCGCCAGCAGTGTGTCGGCGGGAGGACTACCTAGCACAGATACGCAGTATTTT. Protein: CASSVSAGGLPSTDTQYF.

This clone has more than one count but fewer than ten. The rearrangement links TRBV15 to TRBJ2-5, with 8 bases fitting TRBD1. The CDR3 has 16 amino acids. V was clipped by 2 bases and J by 4 bases; unmatched bases: 9. CDR1 is LNHNV and CDR2 is YYDKDF in the germline V gene (reference sequence). CDR3 protein: CATSRKGQAVGETQYF. The DNA for the CDR3 is TGTGCCACCAGCAGAAAGGGACAGGCGGTCGGAGAGACCCAGTACTTC. Looking up the rest from reference TRBV15 and TRBJ2-5 gives the full variable domain: DAMVIQNPRYQVTQFGKPVTLSCSQTLNHNVMYWYQQKSSQAPKLLFHYYDKDFNNEADTPDNFQSRRPNTSFCFLDIRSPGLGDTAMYLCATSRKGQAVGETQYFGPGTRLLVL.

The chain recombines TRBV18 with TRBJ2-5; TRBD2 matches at 7 bases. J was trimmed by 5 bases and V by 2 bases; bases with no gene match: 2. Germline CDR1 reads KGHSH; CDR2 reads LQKENI. The CDR3 sequence is 13 residues long. In nucleotides, the CDR3 is TGTGCCAGCTCACCAGGGAGGGAGGAGACCCAGTACTTC. This encodes CASSPGREETQYF.

This sequence joins TRBV6-1 and TRBJ1-5, with a weak D call TRBD1 (5 bases). Trimming left V 2 bases short and J 0 bases short, with 14 bases between. Germline loops: CDR1 MNHNS, CDR2 SASEGT. The CDR3 length is 17 residues. The CDR3 DNA follows: TGTGCCAGCAGTGAAAGCCCAGGGATAATTAGCAATCAGCCCCAGCATTTT. Translated, it gives CASSESPGIISNQPQHF.

Concerning this clone: The junction differs from germline at one of its ends, possibly a read error. The chain has TRBV7-7 and TRBJ2-1; 8 bases are shared with TRBD2. This CDR3 is 14 amino acids long. Germline V CDR1 and CDR2: SSHAT, FNYEAQ (reference sequence). This chain's CDR3 is CASSAGRGGNEQFF. The CDR3 nucleotides read TGTGCTAGCAGCGCAGGTCGGGGGGGCAATGAGCAGTTCTTC.

A single count supports this clone. The genes are TRBV13 and TRBJ2-7; 11 bases agree with TRBD1. The CDR3 loop spans 15 amino acids. V was clipped by 5 bases and J by 4 bases; unmatched bases: 7. Looked up from germline, CDR1 is PRHDT and CDR2 is FYEKMQ (reference sequence). DNA for the CDR3: TGTGCCAGCAGCACCTTGGACAGGGGGCAGTACGAGCAGTACTTC. It translates to CASSTLDRGQYEQYF.

The V call is TRBV28, the J call TRBJ1-1; D perhaps matches TRBD1 (6 bases). CDR3 length: 14 amino acids. CDR1 is MDHEN and CDR2 is SYDVKM in the germline V gene. The germline V and J ends were trimmed by 5 bases and 3 bases, with 13 bases remaining between them. CDR3 loop: CASSRGGVDTEAFF. CDR3 in DNA: TGTGCCAGCAGTCGAGGGGGGGTTGACACTGAAGCTTTCTTT.

The V gene is TRBV11-2, the J gene TRBJ2-2, with D possibly TRBD1 on 6 matching bases. CDR3 size: 15 residues. V shed 3 bases and J shed 5 bases, with 13 bases lying between them. CDR1 is SGHAT, CDR2 FQNNGV, per germline. CDR3 DNA: TGTGCCAGCAGCTTGGGGGCGCGGCAGACCGGGGAGCTGTTTTTT. Protein sequence: CASSLGARQTGELFF.

V gene TRBV2 combines with J gene TRBJ2-1, with D perhaps matching TRBD2 (6 bases). The length of the CDR3 is 14 residues. Looked up from germline, CDR1 is SNHLY and CDR2 is FYNNEI. The V gene lost 1 base and the J gene lost 6 bases, with 10 bases spanning the gap. The CDR3 loop is CASSEGLSGNEQFF. CDR3 DNA: TGTGCCAGCAGTGAAGGTCTTAGCGGCAATGAGCAGTTCTTC.

V and J are TRBV30 and TRBJ2-5, with 8 bases aligning to TRBD2. The germline gives CDR1 GTSNPN, CDR2 SVGIG (reference sequence). The CDR3 length is 18 residues. The V and J ends lost 0 bases and 2 bases, in that order; junction bases with no gene match: 14. CDR3 amino acids: CAWSVRTALAGRQETQYF. The CDR3 nucleotides read TGTGCCTGGAGTGTACGAACGGCCTTAGCGGGAAGACAAGAGACCCAGTACTTC.

This clone was seen just once. This chain links TRBV28 with TRBJ2-7; TRBD1 might be the D (6 bases). V was shortened by 6 bases and J by 1 base, with 16 bases between the two germline ends. CDR3 length equals 15 residues. CDR1 is MDHEN and CDR2 is SYDVKM in the germline V gene. Written as DNA, the CDR3 is TGTGCCAGCAGGGTGCCGGGGACAACGTCCTACGAGCAGTACTTC. Translation: CASRVPGTTSYEQYF.

V usage is TRBV7-9 and J usage is TRBJ1-4, with D perhaps matching TRBD1 (6 bases). The CDR3 sequence is 14 residues long. V shed 1 base and J shed 5 bases, with 8 bases lying between them. Germline values: CDR1 SEHNR, CDR2 FQNEAQ (reference sequence). In DNA, the CDR3 is TGTGCCAGCAGCTTAGGCAGGGGAAATGAAAAACTGTTTTTT. Its translation is CASSLGRGNEKLFF.

This clone was counted at least ten times. The V gene is TRBV7-9, the J gene TRBJ2-1, with 7 bases lining up with TRBD1. The CDR3 sequence is 15 residues long. The V and J ends lost 1 base and 5 bases, in that order; junction bases with no gene match: 5. Germline loops: CDR1 SEHNR, CDR2 FQNEAQ (reference sequence). The CDR3 loop is CASSLGGGGDNEQFF. The DNA of the CDR3 is TGTGCCAGCAGCTTAGGAGGGGGCGGTGACAATGAGCAGTTCTTC.

The rearrangement joins TRBV7-3 to TRBJ2-5; perhaps TRBD1 as D (6 bases). V dropped 3 bases and J dropped 5 bases, with 10 bases sitting between them. CDR1 SGHTA and CDR2 FQGTGA come from the germline V gene. CDR3 length: 13 residues. The CDR3 DNA reads as TGTGCCAGCAGCTTTGGGCAGGGGGAGACCCAGTACTTC. It translates to CASSFGQGETQYF.